The 29 T cell receptor beta chains given below trace back to one sample, sequenced in a study of T cells in Graves' hyperthyroidism and ophthalmopathy. Amplified TCR beta CDR3 regions derived from RNA transcripts. The primer set for the first-round RT-PCR of the TCR CDR3 was HTBI. TCRdb recomputed calls from the multiplex PCR reads with MiXCR, one row per CDR3 protein. The data show 730,000 or so distinct CDR3 sequences, around a sixth seen once. The specimen was blood. Receptors were obtained from a woman between 50 and 59 years old with Graves' hyperthyroidism that later progressed to Graves' ophthalmopathy.

This clonotype was counted only a few times. The chain recombines TRBV19 with TRBJ2-3; TRBD2 agrees at 12 bases. The ends lost 7 bases at V and 4 bases at J; junction bases unmatched: 3. This CDR3 is built from 14 residues. CDR1 LNHDA and CDR2 SQIVND come from the germline V gene (reference sequence). The CDR3 DNA follows: TGTGCCAGTACCCCTAGCGGGGGGGCAGATACGCAGTATTTT. As protein: CASTPSGGADTQYF.

This clonotype was recorded many times. The rearrangement joins TRBV7-3 to TRBJ2-2; 7 nucleotides align to TRBD1. With V trimmed by 7 bases and J by 0 bases, 2 bases remained unmatched. This CDR3 has 14 amino acids. CDR1 and CDR2 from the germline V gene are SGHTA and FQGTGA. CDR3 loop: CASTGTANTGELFF. CDR3 in DNA: TGTGCCAGCACCGGGACAGCGAACACCGGGGAGCTGTTTTTT.

This rearrangement joins TRBV6-5 to TRBJ1-2; D may be TRBD1 (6 bases). With 1 base removed from V and 0 bases from J, the gap between germline ends came to 15 bases. CDR1 and CDR2 (germline): MNHEY, SVGAGI. This CDR3 comprises 17 residues. CDR3 coding DNA: TGTGCCAGCAGTTACTACAGGGAGCTGTCTCCTAACTATGGCTACACCTTC. It encodes CASSYYRELSPNYGYTF.

This clonotype occurred a few times. V usage is TRBV30 and J usage is TRBJ2-1; D remains unclear. Trimming took 0 bases from V and 9 from J, leaving 18 bases between them. The CDR3 is made up of 15 amino acids. Germline V gene sequence: CDR1 GTSNPN, CDR2 SVGIG (reference sequence). The CDR3 DNA follows: TGTGCCTGGAGTGTAAAGGACGCAGCTCCGTTTGAGCAGTTCTTC. This sequence encodes CAWSVKDAAPFEQFF.

V usage is TRBV20-1 and J usage is TRBJ2-4; D gene uncertain. Germline-derived CDR1 and CDR2 are DFQATT and SNEGSKA (reference sequence). This CDR3 has 12 amino acids. The V and J ends lost 6 bases and 2 bases respectively, with 8 bases between them. The CDR3 protein is CSAGEPKNIQYF. In DNA form, the CDR3 reads TGCAGTGCCGGAGAACCCAAAAACATTCAGTACTTC.

This clonotype was seen at least ten times. This chain uses TRBV12-3 or TRBV12-4 with TRBJ1-1; D is perhaps TRBD1 (6 bases). Trimming removed 3 bases from V and 6 bases from J, with 8 bases in between. There are 12 residues in the CDR3. The CDR3 DNA reads as TGTGCCAGCAGTTTCCCAGGGGCTGAAGCTTTCTTT. Its translation is CASSFPGAEAFF.

Many counts were recorded for this clonotype. The chain links TRBV13 to TRBJ1-1, with a possible D match to TRBD1 (6 bases). V lost 5 bases, J lost 1 base, and 8 bases lay in between. Germline CDR1 is PRHDT and CDR2 is FYEKMQ (reference sequence). CDR3 length: 13 residues. CDR3 sequence: CASSRQENTEAFF. CDR3 nucleotides: TGTGCCAGCAGCCGACAGGAGAACACTGAAGCTTTCTTT.

The genes are TRBV30 and TRBJ2-7; 7 bases agree with TRBD2. The CDR3 runs to 14 residues. Germline V gene data show CDR1 as GTSNPN and CDR2 as SVGIG (reference sequence). V was clipped by 2 bases and J by 3 bases; unmatched bases: 7. CDR3 in DNA: TGTGCCTGGAGTTTCTCTAGCGGATTCTACGAGCAGTACTTC. Translated, it gives CAWSFSSGFYEQYF.

The CDR3 DNA sequence: TGTGCCAGCAGCAGGAGGGGCAGATCGGATGAAAAACTGTTTTTT. This translates into CASSRRGRSDEKLFF. The chain couples TRBV12-3 or TRBV12-4 to TRBJ1-4; tentative D call: TRBD1 (5 bases). The CDR3 runs to 15 residues. Trimming took 6 bases from V and 6 from J, leaving 17 bases between them.

The chain has TRBV11-2 and TRBJ1-2, with D possibly being TRBD1 (5 bases). Trimming removed 0 bases at V and 4 bases at J, with 9 bases between. Germline CDR1 SGHAT, CDR2 FQNNGV. The CDR3 runs to 14 residues. CDR3 in DNA: TGTGCCAGCAGCTTAGATGGGGCGTCCTATGGCTACACCTTC. Translation: CASSLDGASYGYTF.

With regard to this clonotype: A read error may produce the germline difference seen at one junction end. The gene calls are TRBV19 and TRBJ1-1; 11 bases fit TRBD1. The CDR3 totals 16 residues. Per the germline V gene, CDR1 is LNHDA and CDR2 is SQIVND (reference sequence). The CDR3 nucleotides read TGTGCCAGTAGTATATTGTCGGGACAGGGGGACACTGAAGCTTCCTTT. Amino acids: CASSILSGQGDTEASF.

At least ten counts were recorded for this clonotype. The V call is TRBV11-2, the J call TRBJ1-2, with D perhaps matching TRBD1 (5 bases). The CDR3 contains 14 residues. The ends were cut back, 1 base at V and 3 bases at J, with 9 bases in the middle. Germline values: CDR1 SGHAT, CDR2 FQNNGV. The CDR3 DNA is TGTGCCAGCAGCTTAGTATCGGGGGACTATGGCTACACCTTC. Translating gives CASSLVSGDYGYTF.

The rearrangement joins TRBV4-1 to TRBJ1-3, with 11 bases fitting TRBD1. J gave up 6 bases and V 4 bases, and 2 bases lay outside the gene matches. The CDR3 contains 14 residues. Germline V gene data show CDR1 as MGHRA and CDR2 as YSYEKL. The CDR3 region has the DNA TGCGCCAGCAGCCTCGGACAGGGGGCAAACACCATATATTTT. This codes for CASSLGQGANTIYF.

This chain connects TRBV29-1 to TRBJ1-2; 8 bases agree with TRBD1. The CDR3 contains 12 residues. V trimming: 4 bases; J trimming: 6 bases; junction bases outside the gene matches: 4. Germline CDR1 reads SQVTM; CDR2 reads ANQGSEA. CDR3 amino acids: CSVGDRGHGYTF. Here the CDR3 DNA reads TGCAGCGTTGGAGACAGGGGACATGGCTACACCTTC.

The table lists this clonotype with many counts. The J gene is TRBJ2-5, the V gene TRBV7-8, with 10 bases fitting TRBD2. This CDR3 region has 17 residues. Germline V gene lookup returns CDR1 SGHVS and CDR2 FQNEAQ. The V segment lost 1 base and the J segment 5 bases; nucleotides outside the gene matches: 10. The CDR3 region is CASSLGFSGGWEETQYF. As DNA, the CDR3 is TGTGCCAGCAGCTTAGGTTTTAGCGGGGGGTGGGAGGAGACCCAGTACTTC.

The sample holds many counts of this clonotype. The chain carries TRBV6-1 and TRBJ2-7; possibly TRBD2 for D (5 bases). The CDR3 is 14 residues long. Trimming cost V 8 bases and J 1 base, with 15 bases left between them. The germline gives CDR1 MNHNS, CDR2 SASEGT. DNA for the CDR3: TGTGCCAGCCGGAGGACCCGGGGATCCTACGAGCAGTACTTC. It yields the protein CASRRTRGSYEQYF.

The chain carries TRBV7-2 and TRBJ1-2; D remains ambiguous. CDR1 and CDR2 from the germline V gene are SGHTA and FQGNSA. The CDR3 has 16 amino acids. Trimming stripped 7 bases from V and 5 bases from J, with 23 bases between. This chain's CDR3 is CASTPGGRTDSYGYTF. CDR3 nucleotide sequence: TGTGCCAGCACCCCGGGCGGGCGAACGGATTCTTATGGCTACACCTTC. The full variable domain, its missing parts supplied by reference TRBV7-2 and TRBJ1-2, is GAGVSQSPSNKVTEKGKDVELRCDPISGHTALYWYRQSLGQGLEFLIYFQGNSAPDKSGLPSDRFSAERTGGSVSTLTIQRTQQEDSAVYLCASTPGGRTDSYGYTFGSGTRLTVV.

This clonotype has a handful of counts. The V and J genes are TRBV20-1 and TRBJ1-1; no firm D call. In germline, CDR1 is DFQATT, CDR2 SNEGSKA (reference sequence). V was trimmed by 5 bases and J by 2 bases, leaving 9 bases between them. This CDR3 spans 12 amino acids. The CDR3 protein is CSAWQTNTEAFF. The CDR3 DNA sequence: TGCAGTGCTTGGCAGACCAACACTGAAGCTTTCTTT.

The chain employs TRBV3-1 and TRBJ1-5, with D unresolved. Trimming cost V 2 bases and J 4 bases, with 9 bases left between them. Germline lookup yields CDR1 LGHDT and CDR2 YNNKEL (reference sequence). The CDR3 consists of 14 residues. The CDR3 DNA sequence: TGTGCCAGCAGCCAAATACTGGGGAATCAGCCCCAGCATTTT. This gives the protein CASSQILGNQPQHF.

This clonotype was picked up a small number of times. The chain uses TRBV5-6 and TRBJ2-1, with a possible D match to TRBD1 (6 bases). The V and J ends lost 0 bases and 6 bases respectively, with 16 bases between them. This CDR3 spans 16 amino acids. The germline CDR1 and CDR2 sequences are SGHDT and YYEEEE. This CDR3 is CASSLGGSGVGNEQFF. As DNA, the CDR3 is TGTGCCAGCAGCTTGGGGGGATCAGGGGTGGGCAATGAGCAGTTCTTC.

This clonotype has a count of ten or more. This chain joins TRBV5-1 and TRBJ2-7; TRBD2 matches at 8 bases. The CDR3 has 18 residues. CDR1 SGHRS and CDR2 YFSETQ come from the germline V gene. The V segment lost 0 bases and the J segment 2 bases; nucleotides outside the gene matches: 13. The CDR3 loop is CASSLALSGGARTYEQYF. The CDR3 DNA is TGCGCCAGCAGCTTGGCTCTTTCGGGGGGGGCCAGGACCTACGAGCAGTACTTC.

The V call is TRBV7-9, the J call TRBJ1-2, with 7 bases aligning to TRBD1. CDR1 and CDR2 (germline): SEHNR, FQNEAQ (reference sequence). The CDR3 length is 15 residues. V shed 5 bases and J 1 base; nucleotides not matched to a gene: 7. The CDR3: CASSPWDSINYGYTF. Written as DNA, the CDR3 is TGTGCCAGCAGCCCCTGGGACAGCATTAACTATGGCTACACCTTC.

This clonotype was seen many times. This rearrangement joins TRBV20-1 to TRBJ2-3, with D unclear. The CDR3 extends over 12 amino acids. Germline V lookup: CDR1 DFQATT, CDR2 SNEGSKA (reference sequence). Trimming took 5 bases from V and 5 from J, leaving 11 bases between them. CDR3: CSALMGVDTQYF. The CDR3 bases are TGCAGTGCTCTCATGGGCGTAGATACGCAGTATTTT.

The chain employs TRBV5-6 and TRBJ1-2, with 8 positions matching TRBD1. CDR1 is SGHDT, CDR2 YYEEEE, per germline. Trimming at V came to 0 bases and at J to 4 bases, leaving 5 bases not matched to a gene. CDR3 length equals 15 residues. The CDR3 nucleotides read TGTGCCAGCAGCTTGGGAACAGGGGGTCCCTATGGCTACACCTTC. This codes for CASSLGTGGPYGYTF.

This chain joins TRBV7-2 and TRBJ2-3; D remains unclear. Trimming stripped 1 base from V and 11 bases from J, with 10 bases between. This CDR3 is 12 amino acids long. Germline CDR1 is SGHTA and CDR2 is FQGNSA. In DNA form, the CDR3 reads TGTGCCAGCAGCTTAGTTCCCCTCGGGCAGTATTTT. It codes for CASSLVPLGQYF.

This clonotype was counted at least ten times. The V and J genes are TRBV20-1 and TRBJ2-3; D remains unclear. The CDR3 has 14 residues. Trimming cost V 3 bases and J 4 bases, with 14 bases left between them. Germline V gene lookup returns CDR1 DFQATT and CDR2 SNEGSKA (reference sequence). CDR3 DNA sequence: TGCAGTGCTAGTCCCCGGGTGGACGCAGATACGCAGTATTTT. Its translation: CSASPRVDADTQYF.

The gene calls are TRBV19 and TRBJ1-5; no definite D call. The CDR3 totals 14 residues. The ends were cut back, 8 bases at V and 0 bases at J, with 11 bases in the middle. CDR1 and CDR2 (germline): LNHDA, SQIVND (reference sequence). In nucleotides, the CDR3 is TGTGCCAGTTGCACCGCAAATAGCAATCAGCCCCAGCATTTT. It yields the protein CASCTANSNQPQHF.

This clonotype was detected a few times. V gene TRBV7-9 combines with J gene TRBJ1-1; TRBD1 is a possible D gene (5 bases). The V gene lost 5 bases and the J gene lost 4 bases, with 17 bases spanning the gap. This CDR3 is built from 15 residues. Germline CDR1 is SEHNR and CDR2 is FQNEAQ (reference sequence). DNA for the CDR3: TGTGCCAGCAGCCGCCCGCAGCGGGGGTCCACTGAAGCTTTCTTT. This translates into CASSRPQRGSTEAFF.

This clonotype was seen ten or more times. The CDR3 loop reads CASSGQGRSQPQHF. CDR3 nucleotides: TGTGCCAGCAGTGGACAGGGACGAAGTCAGCCCCAGCATTTT. The rearrangement joins TRBV2 to TRBJ1-5; 7 bases line up with TRBD1. Germline V gene data show CDR1 as SNHLY and CDR2 as FYNNEI. The V gene end was trimmed by 4 bases and the J gene end by 6 bases; junction bases not matched to a gene: 6. This CDR3 has 14 amino acids.